Given below is one T cell receptor (beta chain) in context. Its cognate antigen is unknown. MiXCR was run by TCRdb on the RT-PCR reads, yielding one entry per CDR3 protein. The profile shows about 700,000 distinct CDR3 sequences, 14% of them singletons. This record belongs to a study of response to subunit inactivated influenza vaccine. Study-wide findings and caveats: Authors suggested few new T cells are recruited by each seasonal influenza vaccination.

CDR1 is LNHNV and CDR2 is YYDKDF in the germline V gene (reference sequence). The length of the CDR3 is 11 residues. V shed 3 bases and J 11 bases; nucleotides not matched to a gene: 3. The sequence was obtained from a man over 45 who received an inactivated influenza vaccine. The sequenced sample was PBMCs from blood, obtained around 14 days before vaccination. This rearrangement joins TRBV15 to TRBJ1-2, with 7 bases matching TRBD1. This chain's CDR3 is CATSRDRIYTF. The CDR3 DNA is TGTGCCACCAGCAGGGACAGGATATACACCTTC.